The 15 T cell receptor beta chains below come from one sample, sequenced in a study of somatic mutations in cytotoxic T cells in rheumatoid arthritis. Sequenced by immunoSEQ multiplex PCR; TCRdb stores in-frame clones only, minus some. The data contain about 4,800 clones, 78% of them singletons. Specimen: CD8+ T cells sorted from blood, collected at a follow-up visit. Receptor source: a man aged 35 to 55 with rheumatoid arthritis.

The V call is TRBV7-9, the J call TRBJ2-7; 9 positions match TRBD2. The CDR3 has 17 residues. Germline V gene data show CDR1 as SEHNR and CDR2 as FQNEAQ (reference sequence). J gave up 6 bases and V 3 bases, and 15 bases lay outside the gene matches. The CDR3 DNA is TGTGCCAGCAGCTTCTCCGGAGCGGGAGGTGGGTTCCTCGAGCAGTACTTC. It codes for CASSFSGAGGGFLEQYF.

This chain joins TRBV2 and TRBJ2-7, with 9 bases fitting TRBD1. J lost 2 bases, V lost 10 bases, and 6 bases had no gene match. Germline CDR1 SNHLY, CDR2 FYNNEI. The CDR3 has 13 residues. The CDR3 is CATTDRGTYEQYF. CDR3 coding DNA: TGTGCCACCACGGACAGGGGAACCTACGAGCAGTACTTC.

The rearrangement uses TRBV30 and TRBJ1-2; D may be TRBD1 (6 bases). The length of the CDR3 is 13 residues. The V gene lost 4 bases and the J gene lost 4 bases, with 13 bases spanning the gap. CDR1 and CDR2 (germline): GTSNPN, SVGIG (reference sequence). CDR3: CAWIGGGSYGYTF. The CDR3 DNA is TGTGCCTGGATCGGGGGGGGCTCCTATGGCTACACCTTC.

This clone was counted between two and nine times. V and J are TRBV27 and TRBJ1-1; 7 nucleotides agree with TRBD1. The CDR3 is 13 amino acids. V shed 6 bases, J shed 5 bases, and the junction held 6 bases outside the gene matches. Germline lookup yields CDR1 MNHEY and CDR2 SMNVEV (reference sequence). The CDR3 loop reads CASRTGLVTEAFF. CDR3 bases: TGTGCCAGCAGGACAGGGTTGGTGACTGAAGCTTTCTTT.

This rearrangement joins TRBV6-1 to TRBJ2-2; D perhaps matches TRBD2 (6 bases). V lost 8 bases and J 3 bases, leaving 7 bases between the germline ends. Germline assignment: CDR1 MNHNS and CDR2 SASEGT. This CDR3 is built from 12 residues. In DNA, the CDR3 is TGTGCCAGCGGGACTTACACCGGGGAGCTGTTTTTT. As protein: CASGTYTGELFF.

The genes are TRBV5-6 and TRBJ2-3; perhaps TRBD1 as D (6 bases). V was clipped by 2 bases and J by 2 bases, with 18 bases between them. The CDR3 is made up of 17 amino acids. The germline CDR1 and CDR2 sequences are SGHDT and YYEEEE. Here the CDR3 DNA reads TGTGCCAGCAGCTTTCTCGTTGTGGGGGCCTTCACAGATACGCAGTATTTT. Its protein is CASSFLVVGAFTDTQYF.

This clone showed up just a few times. The chain couples TRBV18 to TRBJ1-1; TRBD1 is a possible D gene (5 bases). Germline values: CDR1 KGHSH, CDR2 LQKENI. V lost 3 bases and J lost 3, with 11 bases in between. The CDR3 is 14 residues long. The CDR3 DNA reads TGTGCCAGCTCACCCCCGGACACCTACACTGAAGCTTTCTTT. Its translation: CASSPPDTYTEAFF.

V and J are TRBV7-9 and TRBJ2-1; D is perhaps TRBD2 (5 bases). Trimming pared 4 bases from V and 1 base from J, leaving 14 bases between. This CDR3 spans 16 amino acids. Germline values: CDR1 SEHNR, CDR2 FQNEAQ (reference sequence). CDR3 nucleotides: TGTGCCAGCAGCTCAACAACTAGTCCTTCCTACAATGAGCAGTTCTTC. It is translated as CASSSTTSPSYNEQFF.

This clone ranks as medium-sized (0.01 to 0.1%). The chain has TRBV6-1 and TRBJ1-1, with D uncertain. CDR1 and CDR2 (germline): MNHNS, SASEGT. CDR3 length equals 13 residues. Trimming took off 2 bases at V and 1 base at J, with 5 bases between the two ends. The CDR3 is CASSEKENTEAFF. Written as DNA, the CDR3 is TGTGCCAGCAGTGAAAAGGAGAACACTGAAGCTTTCTTT.

V gene TRBV4-1 combines with J gene TRBJ2-1; 9 bases match TRBD2. This CDR3 is built from 15 residues. Germline trimming cut 4 bases from V and 6 bases from J; bases unmatched to any gene: 7. CDR1 and CDR2 from the germline V gene are MGHRA and YSYEKL. CDR3 amino acids: CASSPRLAESNEQFF. CDR3 bases: TGCGCCAGCAGCCCCAGACTAGCGGAGTCCAATGAGCAGTTCTTC.

The chain recombines TRBV6-1 with TRBJ2-1; TRBD2 agrees at 8 bases. V lost 1 base to trimming and J lost 3 bases; unmatched junction nucleotides: 8. In germline, CDR1 is MNHNS, CDR2 SASEGT. The length of the CDR3 is 17 residues. CDR3 bases: TGTGCCAGCAGTGAAGGGGACCTAGCGGGTATCTACAATGAGCAGTTCTTC. Its protein product is CASSEGDLAGIYNEQFF.

The chain recombines TRBV28 with TRBJ2-1; no firm D call. Trimming cost V 8 bases and J 4 bases, with 21 bases left between them. The V gene's germline CDR1 is MDHEN and CDR2 SYDVKM. The CDR3 contains 16 residues. For the CDR3, the DNA is TGTGCCAGCTCCCCGGCAGCCTATCATAAATACAATGAGCAGTTCTTC. Its protein is CASSPAAYHKYNEQFF. Together with reference TRBV28 and TRBJ2-1, the CDR3 gives the full variable domain: DVKVTQSSRYLVKRTGEKVFLECVQDMDHENMFWYRQDPGLGLRLIYFSYDVKMKEKGDIPEGYSVSREKKERFSLILESASTNQTSMYLCASSPAAYHKYNEQFFGPGTRLTVL.

The chain couples TRBV20-1 to TRBJ2-7; 7 bases agree with TRBD2. CDR1 is DFQATT and CDR2 is SNEGSKA in the germline V gene (reference sequence). The CDR3 has 11 residues. J lost 7 bases, V lost 5 bases, and 5 bases had no gene match. CDR3 sequence reads: CSAPRTREQYF. In nucleotides, the CDR3 is TGCAGTGCTCCTCGGACTAGAGAGCAGTACTTC.

The chain recombines TRBV2 with TRBJ2-7; perhaps D is TRBD1 or TRBD2 (5 bases each). V gave up 8 bases and J gave up 5 bases, with 10 bases separating them. In germline, CDR1 is SNHLY, CDR2 FYNNEI. The CDR3 runs 11 residues. The CDR3: CASPRGHEQYF. In DNA form, the CDR3 reads TGTGCCAGCCCGAGGGGTCACGAGCAGTACTTC.

The chain uses TRBV25-1 and TRBJ1-2; a weak D match, TRBD1 (5 bases). V lost 2 bases and J lost 5, with 12 bases in between. CDR3 size: 14 residues. Germline CDR1 reads MGHDK; CDR2 reads SYGVNS. The CDR3 sequence: CASSEDLGGYGYTF. For the CDR3, the DNA is TGTGCCAGCAGTGAAGACCTGGGGGGGTATGGCTACACCTTC.